Sequencing of this T cell receptor (beta chain) was carried out in a study of beta chain features in type 1 diabetes. Regarding the study as a whole: All four CD4+ subsets from Type 1 diabetes patients carried moderately but significantly shorter TCRB CDR3s.

Per germline, CDR1 SGHVS and CDR2 FQNEAQ. The V and J ends lost 2 bases and 4 bases respectively, with 11 bases between them. The CDR3 extends over 15 amino acids. Concerning this clone itself: As yet, its antigen is unknown.

Expressed TCRB transcripts were sequenced because the entire RNA isolate underwent reverse transcription. Generated by immunoSEQ multiplex PCR, the TCRdb table keeps only in-frame clones and is missing some. The table shows 600,000 to 700,000 clones, with over 10% occurring only once. The chain has TRBV7-8 and TRBJ2-2; D gene unclear. This TCR came from a man in his thirties or forties with type 1 diabetes. Input material: naive CD4+ T cells from blood. The CDR3, as DNA: TGTGCCAGCAGCTTATCCCCAGGAATCACCGGGGAGCTGTTTTTT. Encoded protein: CASSLSPGITGELFF.